This TCR beta chain is from a study of T cells in Graves' hyperthyroidism and ophthalmopathy. The diagnoses drew upon clinical symptoms, serum thyroxine and TRAb, thyroid ultrasound and orbital computed tomography. Many counts were recorded for this clonotype. Amplified TCR beta CDR3 regions derived from RNA transcripts. First-round RT-PCR targeting the TCR CDR3 was performed with the HTBI primer set. TCRdb used MiXCR to reprocess the multiplex PCR reads, holding one entry per CDR3 protein. This sample has 300,000 to 450,000 distinct CDR3 sequences; about 15% occur once, and the top ten carry about 30%. The germline CDR1 and CDR2 sequences are LGHDT and YNNKEL (reference sequence). The length of the CDR3 is 13 residues. Deletions cut 0 bases from V and 3 bases from J, with 5 bases between.

The receptor comes from a young woman with Graves' hyperthyroidism that later progressed to Graves' ophthalmopathy. The chain uses TRBV3-1 and TRBJ1-2; D call uncertain. The sequenced sample consisted of blood. DNA of the CDR3: TGTGCCAGCAGCCAAGAGGCACACTATGGCTACACCTTC. Encoded protein: CASSQEAHYGYTF.